This T cell receptor (beta chain) stems from a study of blood T cell repertoires in COVID-19. How the authors handled the data: Amplification with reference gene primers provided the estimates of nucleated cell counts. Data came from immunoSEQ multiplex PCR; TCRdb stores just in-frame clones and leaves some out. V, J and clone size reflect that table, while D and trimming were determined from the DNA. The sample includes over 85,000 clones, roughly 87% seen only once; the top ten take 3.8%. The specimen sequenced was peripheral blood. The receptor was isolated from a man between 60 and 75 years old with acute or convalescent COVID-19.

The chain's CDR3 is CASTSGTRANTGELFF. CDR3 DNA: TGTGCCAGCACCTCCGGGACAAGGGCGAACACCGGGGAGCTGTTTTTT. The chain couples TRBV5-4 to TRBJ2-2; maybe TRBD1 (6 bases). Trimming pared 6 bases from V and 0 bases from J, leaving 15 bases between. The CDR3 has 16 residues. Looked up from germline, CDR1 is SGHNT and CDR2 is YYREEE (reference sequence).